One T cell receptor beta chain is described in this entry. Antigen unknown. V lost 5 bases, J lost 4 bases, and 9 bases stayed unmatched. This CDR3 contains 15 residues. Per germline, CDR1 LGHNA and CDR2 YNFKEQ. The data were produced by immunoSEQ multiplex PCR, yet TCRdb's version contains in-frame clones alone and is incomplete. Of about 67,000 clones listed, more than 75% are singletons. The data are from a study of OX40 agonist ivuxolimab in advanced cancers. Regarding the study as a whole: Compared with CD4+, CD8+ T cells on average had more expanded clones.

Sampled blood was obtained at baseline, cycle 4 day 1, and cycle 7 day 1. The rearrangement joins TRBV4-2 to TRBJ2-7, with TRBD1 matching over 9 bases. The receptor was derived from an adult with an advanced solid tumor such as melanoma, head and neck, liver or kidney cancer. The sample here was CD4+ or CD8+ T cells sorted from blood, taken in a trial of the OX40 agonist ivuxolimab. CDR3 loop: CASSDQDRGGYEQYF. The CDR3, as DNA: TGTGCCAGCAGCGACCAAGACAGGGGGGGATACGAGCAGTACTTC.